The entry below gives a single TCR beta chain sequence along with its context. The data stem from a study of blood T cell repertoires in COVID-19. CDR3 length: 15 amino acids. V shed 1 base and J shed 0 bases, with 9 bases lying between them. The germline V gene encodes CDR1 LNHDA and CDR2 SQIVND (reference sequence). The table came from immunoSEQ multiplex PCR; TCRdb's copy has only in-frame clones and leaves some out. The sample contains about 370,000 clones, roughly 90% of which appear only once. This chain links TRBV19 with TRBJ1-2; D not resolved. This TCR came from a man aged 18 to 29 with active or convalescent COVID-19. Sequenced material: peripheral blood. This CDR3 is CASSIGGAANYGYTF. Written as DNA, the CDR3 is TGTGCCAGTAGTATAGGAGGTGCGGCTAACTATGGCTACACCTTC.